The 6 T cell receptor beta chains below were found in one sample sequenced in a study of blood T cell repertoires in COVID-19 (dated by TCRdb to about 2020). Libraries came from the immunoSEQ multiplex PCR assay. Imported from immuneACCESS, the table was reduced by TCRdb to in-frame sequences with V and J called. These copies leave out some clones; in studies compared against another copy, an unresolved V gene accounts for under half, and the cause of the remainder is not known. This sample gives under 300,000 clones in total; less than 90% of them show up just once. The ten largest clones capture approximately 1.4% of the sample. The specimen sequenced was peripheral blood. Receptors originate from a woman in her forties who had recovered from COVID-19.

CDR3 region: CASSEGTREIYEQYF. CDR3 nucleotide sequence: TGTGCCAGCAGTGAAGGAACCAGGGAAATCTACGAGCAGTACTTC. The rearrangement uses TRBV2 and TRBJ2-7, with D possibly TRBD1 on 5 matching bases. This CDR3 contains 15 residues. Germline CDR1 is SNHLY and CDR2 is FYNNEI. Trimming cost V 1 base and J 3 bases, with 13 bases left between them. The full variable domain, rest sourced from reference TRBV2 and TRBJ2-7, is EPEVTQTPSHQVTQMGQEVILRCVPISNHLYFYWYRQILGQKVEFLVSFYNNEISEKSEIFDDQFSVERPDGSNFTLKIRSTKLEDSAMYFCASSEGTREIYEQYFGPGTRLTVT.

The genes are TRBV5-8 and TRBJ1-4, with 7 bases identical to TRBD1. The CDR3 is made up of 14 amino acids. Germline V lookup: CDR1 SGHTS, CDR2 YDEGEE. Trimming took 4 bases from V and 3 from J; bases not matched to a gene: 3. The CDR3: CASSEGQPNEKLFF. Here the CDR3 DNA reads TGTGCCAGCAGCGAGGGACAGCCTAATGAAAAACTGTTTTTT.

The V call is TRBV6-4, the J call TRBJ1-1, with a weak D call TRBD1 (5 bases). This CDR3 is 14 amino acids long. Germline CDR1 MRHNA, CDR2 SNTAGT. Trimming pared 0 bases from V and 10 bases from J, leaving 15 bases between. This CDR3 is CASSDSGQSGGAFF. CDR3 coding DNA: TGTGCCAGCAGTGACTCGGGGCAGTCCGGGGGAGCTTTCTTT.

The chain uses TRBV28 and TRBJ1-1; unclear D gene. In germline, CDR1 is MDHEN, CDR2 SYDVKM. V lost 4 bases, J lost 0 bases, and 18 bases lay in between. CDR3 length equals 17 residues. The CDR3 bases are TGTGCCAGCAGTTCCTTGGGTGCTGGAGGGATGAACACTGAAGCTTTCTTT. Protein sequence: CASSSLGAGGMNTEAFF.

The chain links TRBV12-3 or TRBV12-4 to TRBJ2-7, with D perhaps matching TRBD2 (6 bases). This CDR3 spans 13 amino acids. The V gene lost 4 bases and the J gene lost 5 bases, with 12 bases spanning the gap. In nucleotides, the CDR3 is TGTGCCAGCAGTTCCCGACCGGGGGACGAGCAGTACTTC. It translates to CASSSRPGDEQYF.

The chain couples TRBV2 to TRBJ2-1; 10 bases are a match to TRBD1. CDR1 SNHLY and CDR2 FYNNEI come from the germline V gene. V shed 6 bases and J 3 bases; nucleotides not matched to a gene: 2. This CDR3 contains 14 residues. The CDR3 loop reads CASRTGGGYNEQFF. The CDR3 coding sequence is TGTGCCAGCAGGACAGGGGGCGGCTACAATGAGCAGTTCTTC.